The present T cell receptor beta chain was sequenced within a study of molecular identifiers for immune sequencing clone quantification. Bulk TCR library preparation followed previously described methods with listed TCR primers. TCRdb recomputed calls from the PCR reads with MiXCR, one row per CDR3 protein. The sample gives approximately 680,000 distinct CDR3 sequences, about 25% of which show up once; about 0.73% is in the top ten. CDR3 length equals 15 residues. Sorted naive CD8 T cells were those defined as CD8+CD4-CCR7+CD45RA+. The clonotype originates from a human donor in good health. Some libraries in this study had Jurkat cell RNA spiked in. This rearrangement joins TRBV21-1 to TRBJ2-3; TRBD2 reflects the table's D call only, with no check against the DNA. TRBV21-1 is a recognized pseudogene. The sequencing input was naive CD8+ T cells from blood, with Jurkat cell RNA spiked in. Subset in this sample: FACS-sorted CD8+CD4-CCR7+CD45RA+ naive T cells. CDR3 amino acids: CASSLRWTTLDTQYF. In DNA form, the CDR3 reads TGTGCCAGCAGCCTTCGATGGACTACTCTGGATACGCAGTATTTT.